The clone carrying this TCR beta chain was detected ten times or more. TCRdb passed the 5' RACE reads through MiXCR, listing each CDR3 protein once. Altogether approximately 110,000 distinct CDR3 sequences are present, 8.4% being singletons, with the ten largest covering approximately 24%. This record belongs to a study of T cells after yellow fever vaccination. Sequences were derived from CD8+ T cells sorted from PBMCs, sampled 45 days after the yellow fever booster vaccination. This sequence was found in a young man who received the YFV17D yellow fever vaccine.

The CDR3 bases are TGTGCCATGCAAACTAGCGTGGGTGAGCAGTTCTTC. Its protein product is CAMQTSVGEQFF. This chain links TRBV2 with TRBJ2-1; 7 nucleotides match TRBD2. Germline CDR1 is SNHLY and CDR2 is FYNNEI. Trimming at V came to 10 bases and at J to 9 bases, leaving 9 bases not matched to a gene. The CDR3 contains 12 residues.